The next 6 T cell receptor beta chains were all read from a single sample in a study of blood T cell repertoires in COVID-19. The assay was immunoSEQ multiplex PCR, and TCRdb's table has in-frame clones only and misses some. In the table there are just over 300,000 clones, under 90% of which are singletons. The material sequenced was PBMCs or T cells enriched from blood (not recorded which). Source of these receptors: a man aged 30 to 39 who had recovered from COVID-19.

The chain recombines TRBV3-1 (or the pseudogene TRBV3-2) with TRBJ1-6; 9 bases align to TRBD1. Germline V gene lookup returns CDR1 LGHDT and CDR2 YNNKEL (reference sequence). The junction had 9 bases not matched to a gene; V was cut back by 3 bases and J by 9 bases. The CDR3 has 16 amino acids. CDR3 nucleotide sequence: TGTGCCAGCAGCCACCTAAGCACAGGGGGCGGTTCACCCCTCCACTTT. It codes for CASSHLSTGGGSPLHF.

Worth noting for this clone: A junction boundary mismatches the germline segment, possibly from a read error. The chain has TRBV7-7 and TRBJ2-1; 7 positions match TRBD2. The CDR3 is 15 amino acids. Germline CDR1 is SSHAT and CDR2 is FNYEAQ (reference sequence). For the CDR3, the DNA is TGTGCTAGCAGCCCTGGGGCAGGGAGGGGCAATGAGCAGTTCTTC. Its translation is CASSPGAGRGNEQFF.

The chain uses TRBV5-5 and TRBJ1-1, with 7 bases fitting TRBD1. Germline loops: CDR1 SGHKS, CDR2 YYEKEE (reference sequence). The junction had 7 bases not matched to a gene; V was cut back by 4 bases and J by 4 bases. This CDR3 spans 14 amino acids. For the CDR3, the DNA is TGTGCCAGCAGCCCACACAGGGGAGGCACTGAAGCTTTCTTT. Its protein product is CASSPHRGGTEAFF.

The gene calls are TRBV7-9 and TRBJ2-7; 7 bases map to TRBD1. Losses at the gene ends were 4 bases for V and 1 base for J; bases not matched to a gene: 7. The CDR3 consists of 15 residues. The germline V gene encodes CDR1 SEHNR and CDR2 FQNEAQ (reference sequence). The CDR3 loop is CASSSGRGPSYEQYF. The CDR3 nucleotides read TGTGCCAGCAGCTCCGGAAGGGGGCCGTCCTACGAGCAGTACTTC.

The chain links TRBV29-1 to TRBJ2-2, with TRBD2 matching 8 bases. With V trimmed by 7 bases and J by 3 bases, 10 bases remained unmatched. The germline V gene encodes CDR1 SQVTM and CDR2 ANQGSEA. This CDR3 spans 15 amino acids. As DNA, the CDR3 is TGCAGCGCCCAAACTAGCGGAGCTTACACCGGGGAGCTGTTTTTT. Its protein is CSAQTSGAYTGELFF.

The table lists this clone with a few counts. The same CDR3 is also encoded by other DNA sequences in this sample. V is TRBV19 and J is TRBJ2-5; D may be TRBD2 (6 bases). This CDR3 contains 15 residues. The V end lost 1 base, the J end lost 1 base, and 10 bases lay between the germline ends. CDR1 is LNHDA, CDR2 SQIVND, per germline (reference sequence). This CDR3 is CASSIGGTLQETQYF. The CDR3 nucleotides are TGTGCCAGTAGTATAGGTGGGACTCTCCAAGAGACCCAGTACTTC.